The entry below describes one T cell receptor (beta chain). Its antigen remains undetermined. A read error is possible here, since a much larger clone lies one base away. The CDR3 sequence holds 15 residues, the cysteine and phenylalanine included. Solely the CDR3 DNA is kept, with 45 bases framed from the first base. CDR1 DFQATT and CDR2 SNEGSKA are derived from the germline V gene (reference sequence). Trimming takes 5 bases off V and 15 bases off J; junction bases not matched to a gene: 17. The method was multiplex PCR. Data came from an Illumina HiSeq 4000. TCR beta libraries were built with iRepertoire HTBI primers and Arm-PCR amplification of CDR3 regions. PCR products were gel purified before sequencing. Turning to the authors' computational methods: A total of 60 to 80 TRBV and about 13 TRBJ segments were identified across samples and were used for gene usage analysis of CDR3 amino acid clonotypes. Filtered high-quality paired reads were merged into contigs using COPE and FqMerger. Contigs were aligned with BLAST to IMGT TRBV, TRBD and TRBJ reference genes, and CDR3 was defined per IMGT. Clonotypes above 0.1% frequency were classified as highly expanded clones. Repertoire diversity was measured by Shannon entropy, and V-J evenness by the Gini coefficient. Clonotypes shared by more than one individual were considered public. TCRdb reprocessed the public reads (quality trimming at Q25 with fastp, clone calling with MiXCR) and kept in-frame beta chains. Identical CDR3 proteins give one entry, which carries the most common genes and DNA. For this entry, the V and J calls and clone size follow TCRdb and not the study's own pipeline. This sample is represented by 530,000 or so distinct CDR3 sequences; approximately 13% of them were singletons. The ten largest clonotypes hold approximately 9.3% of the sample.

These data belong to a study of regulatory T cells in long-lasting Graves disease (dated by TCRdb to the early 2020s). Context from the whole study: Newly diagnosed Graves' disease patients had taken antithyroid drugs for less than 3 months. Persistent Graves' disease patients were compared with newly diagnosed Graves' disease patients by peripheral blood TCR sequencing and RNA sequencing. The study was registered as a clinical trial and conducted in China. A total of around 33 samples were covered by TCR sequencing, comprising some 13 persistent and some 20 newly diagnosed Graves' disease patients.

Sample time point, as interpreted from the label and publication: newly diagnosed GD, antithyroid drugs for less than 3 months. For both TCR sequencing and RNA sequencing, RNA was extracted from PBMCs in TRIzol. The diagnosis of Graves' disease was made according to American Thyroid Association guidelines. The patients came from an endocrinology department in Xi'an, China. Each patient gave approximately 10 milliliters of peripheral blood, collected in an EDTA anticoagulant tube. PBMCs were isolated by Ficoll Paque Plus density gradient separation without further T cell sorting. An Agilent 2100 Bioanalyzer and agarose gel were used to check RNA quality, while a NanoDrop 2000 measured RNA concentration. Here is what the overall study found, with its caveats: Compared with newly diagnosed patients, patients with persistent Graves' disease had lower TCR Shannon entropy and fewer highly expanded clones, which suggests clonal expansion. A larger number of public clonotypes was shared among persistent patients (around 2,500) than among newly diagnosed patients (more than 850). Preferential use of TRBV28, TRBJ1-2 and TRBJ2-5 was observed in persistent disease, whereas TRBV20-1 and TRBJ2-1 were favored in newly diagnosed disease. Sequencing and analysis were restricted to the TCR beta chain. The study examined only peripheral blood because the primary lesion, thyroid tissue, could not be accessed. The small sample size was acknowledged by the authors as a limitation that may reduce accuracy.

The same sample was also used in a study of T cells in Graves' hyperthyroidism and ophthalmopathy. Looking at the second paper: A patient counted as having stable Graves' hyperthyroidism if no progression to ophthalmopathy occurred over 18 months of follow-up. Hyperthyroidism patients were newly diagnosed, had a disease duration of under 2 months, and were aged 18 to 65 years. Any patient with an uncontrolled infection, another autoimmune disease, pregnancy or lactation was excluded. Diagnoses were based on clinical symptoms, serum thyroxine and TRAb, thyroid ultrasound and orbital computed tomography. The TCR CDR3 was subjected to a first round of RT-PCR using the HTBI primer set and the Qiagen OneStep RT-PCR kit. Most expanded thyroid clonotypes (frequency above 0.001) were also detected in blood, a finding suggesting that blood repertoires may reflect thyroid immune responses. Ophthalmopathy was separated from stable hyperthyroidism by a 13 V-J signature model, with just over 85% sensitivity and about 81% specificity obtained in cross-validation and 80%/75% obtained in testing. In validation, the model predicted progression to ophthalmopathy a median of around six months before onset, with about 67% sensitivity and about 72% specificity. To identify TCR V-J signatures that set the groups apart, the researchers used a discovery cohort of more than 95 patients, made up of fewer than 50 with Graves' ophthalmopathy and about 55 with stable Graves' hyperthyroidism. An independent validation cohort of fewer than 20 hyperthyroidism patients and 15 or so patients who later progressed to ophthalmopathy tested prospective prediction of ophthalmopathy. The roughly 100 discovery patients were randomly divided into training and test sets at a 7:3 ratio. The study also compared thyroid tissue and blood T-cell repertoires from five or six Graves' hyperthyroidism patients. Once sampling was done, hyperthyroidism patients were given methimazole at a starting dose of 30 mg daily, whereas ophthalmopathy patients were given high-dose intravenous methylprednisolone. Libraries were constructed in a second round of multiplex PCR, after which size selection and purification were carried out. Sequencing of the libraries was done on an Illumina HiSeq2000 using paired-end 100 bp reads. Raw data were processed with SOAPnuke, discarding reads with adapters, uncalled bases, mean Phred below 15, or no exact constant-primer or identifier match. High-quality paired reads were merged with COPE v1.2.5, and unique nucleotide sequences were defined as clonotypes. MiTCR v1.1 was used to align clonotypes to the IMGT TRBV, TRBD and TRBJ reference segments. Analysis was restricted to V-J combinations with a frequency above 0.0001, which covered over 98% of repertoires. A TCS score was defined as the ratio between F50 (clonal expansion) and ExV (chaos), using BLOSUM62-based TCRdist between CDR3 peptides within each V-J. Welch's t-statistics and random forest reduced some 510 V-J features to around 14, which were used in a naive Bayes classifier (R e1071). No statistical method was used to set the sample size in advance, and investigators knew the group allocation. According to the paper, TCR Vbeta CDR3 sequencing was carried out on 120 to 150 peripheral blood samples, which came from approximately 43 ophthalmopathy, approximately 78 hyperthyroidism and around 17 progressor patients.

Sequenced here: peripheral blood mononuclear cells (PBMCs), sampled at new diagnosis, from a patient treated with antithyroid drugs. The chain was built from TRBV20-1 and TRBJ2-1; 12 central nucleotides agree with TRBD2. The receptor comes from a man younger than 45 with Graves disease. Donor details come from another sample of the same person, matched by shared clones. The CDR3 protein: CSAGLGGLAGGLRFF. The DNA is TGCAGTGCTGGCCTTGGGGGCCTAGCGGGAGGGCTACGGTTCTTC.